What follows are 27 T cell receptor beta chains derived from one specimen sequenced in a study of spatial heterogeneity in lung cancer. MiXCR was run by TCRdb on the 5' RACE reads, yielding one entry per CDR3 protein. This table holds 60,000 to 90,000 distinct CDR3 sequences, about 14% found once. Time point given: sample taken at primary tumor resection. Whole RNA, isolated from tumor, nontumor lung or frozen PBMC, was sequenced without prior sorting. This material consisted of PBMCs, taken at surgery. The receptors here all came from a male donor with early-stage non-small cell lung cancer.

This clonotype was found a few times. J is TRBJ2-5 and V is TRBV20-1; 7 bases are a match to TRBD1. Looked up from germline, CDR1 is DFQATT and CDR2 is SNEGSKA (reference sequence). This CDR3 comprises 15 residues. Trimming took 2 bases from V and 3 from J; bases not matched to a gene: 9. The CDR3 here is CSARPSQDRKETQYF. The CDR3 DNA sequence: TGCAGTGCTAGACCCTCTCAGGACAGGAAAGAGACCCAGTACTTC.

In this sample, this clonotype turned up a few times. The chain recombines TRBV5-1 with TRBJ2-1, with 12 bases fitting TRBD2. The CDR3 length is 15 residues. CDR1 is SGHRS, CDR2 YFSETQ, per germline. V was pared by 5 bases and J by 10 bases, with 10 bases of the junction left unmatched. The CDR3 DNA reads TGCGCCAGCAGATTCGGACTAGCGGGGATTGGGGAGCAGTTCTTC. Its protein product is CASRFGLAGIGEQFF.

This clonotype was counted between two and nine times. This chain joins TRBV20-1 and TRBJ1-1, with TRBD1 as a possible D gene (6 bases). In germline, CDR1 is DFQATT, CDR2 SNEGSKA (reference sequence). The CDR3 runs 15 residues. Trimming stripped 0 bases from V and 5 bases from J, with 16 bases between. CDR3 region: CSARDWGGAETEAFF. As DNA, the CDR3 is TGCAGTGCTAGAGATTGGGGGGGCGCGGAAACTGAAGCTTTCTTT.

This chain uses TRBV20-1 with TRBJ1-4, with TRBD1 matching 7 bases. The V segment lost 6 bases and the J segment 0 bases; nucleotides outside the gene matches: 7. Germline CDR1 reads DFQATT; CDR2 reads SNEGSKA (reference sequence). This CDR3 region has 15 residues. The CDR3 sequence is CSALRQGATNEKLFF. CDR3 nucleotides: TGCAGTGCCCTCCGGCAGGGGGCAACTAATGAAAAACTGTTTTTT.

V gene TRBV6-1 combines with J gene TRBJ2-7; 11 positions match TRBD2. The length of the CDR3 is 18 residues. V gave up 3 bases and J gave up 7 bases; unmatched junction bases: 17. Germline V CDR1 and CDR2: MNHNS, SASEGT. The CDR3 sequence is CASSDGLAGGTPWREQYF. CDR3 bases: TGTGCCAGCAGTGATGGGCTAGCGGGAGGTACTCCCTGGAGGGAGCAGTACTTC.

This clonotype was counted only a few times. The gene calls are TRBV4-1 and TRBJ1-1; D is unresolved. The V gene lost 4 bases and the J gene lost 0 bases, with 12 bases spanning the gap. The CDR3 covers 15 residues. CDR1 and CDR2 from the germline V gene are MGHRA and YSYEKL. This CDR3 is CASSLREQLNTEAFF. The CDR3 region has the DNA TGCGCCAGCAGCCTAAGGGAACAGCTGAACACTGAAGCTTTCTTT.

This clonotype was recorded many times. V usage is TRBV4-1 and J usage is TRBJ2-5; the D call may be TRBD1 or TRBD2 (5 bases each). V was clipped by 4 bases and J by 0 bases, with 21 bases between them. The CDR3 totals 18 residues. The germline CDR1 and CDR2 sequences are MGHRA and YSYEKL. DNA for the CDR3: TGCGCCAGCAGCCGAGTCCCGGGGACCGATTACTACCAAGAGACCCAGTACTTC. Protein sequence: CASSRVPGTDYYQETQYF.

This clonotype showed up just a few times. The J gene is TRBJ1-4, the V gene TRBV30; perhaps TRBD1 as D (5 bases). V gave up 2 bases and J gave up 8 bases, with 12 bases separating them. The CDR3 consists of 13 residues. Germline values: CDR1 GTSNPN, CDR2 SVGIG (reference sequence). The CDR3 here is CAWSRAGWEKLFF. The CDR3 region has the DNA TGTGCCTGGAGTAGAGCAGGGTGGGAAAAACTGTTTTTT.

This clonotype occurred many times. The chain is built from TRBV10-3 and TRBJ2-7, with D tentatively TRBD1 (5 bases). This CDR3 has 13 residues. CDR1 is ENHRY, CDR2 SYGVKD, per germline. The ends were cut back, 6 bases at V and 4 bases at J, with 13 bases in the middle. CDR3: CAIRGQEQYEQYF. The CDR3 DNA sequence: TGTGCCATCAGGGGGCAGGAGCAGTACGAGCAGTACTTC.

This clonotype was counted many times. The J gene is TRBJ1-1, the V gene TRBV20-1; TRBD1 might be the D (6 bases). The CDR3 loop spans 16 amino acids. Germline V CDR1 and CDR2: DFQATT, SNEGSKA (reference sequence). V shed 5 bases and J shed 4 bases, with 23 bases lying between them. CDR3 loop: CSARRTANLVGTEAFF. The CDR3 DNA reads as TGCAGTGCTCGAAGGACAGCTAATCTTGTGGGCACTGAAGCTTTCTTT.

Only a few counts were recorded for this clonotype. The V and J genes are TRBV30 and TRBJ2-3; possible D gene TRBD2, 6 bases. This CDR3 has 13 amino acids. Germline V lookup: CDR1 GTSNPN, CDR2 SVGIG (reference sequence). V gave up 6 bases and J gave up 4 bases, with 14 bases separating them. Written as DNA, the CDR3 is TGTGCCTGCCAACGGACGGGGGCAGATACGCAGTATTTT. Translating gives CACQRTGADTQYF.

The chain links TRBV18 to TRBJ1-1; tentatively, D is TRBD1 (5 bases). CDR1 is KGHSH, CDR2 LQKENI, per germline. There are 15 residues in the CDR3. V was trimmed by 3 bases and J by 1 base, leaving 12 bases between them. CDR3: CASSPHPGPNTEAFF. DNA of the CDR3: TGTGCCAGCTCACCGCATCCGGGGCCGAACACTGAAGCTTTCTTT.

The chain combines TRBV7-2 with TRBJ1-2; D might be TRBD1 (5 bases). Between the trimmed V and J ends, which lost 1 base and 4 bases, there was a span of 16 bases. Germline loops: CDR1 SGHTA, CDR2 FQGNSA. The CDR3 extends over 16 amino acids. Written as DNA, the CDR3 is TGTGCCAGCAGCTTAGTCTTGGGACGGAACCTCTATGGCTACACCTTC. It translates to CASSLVLGRNLYGYTF. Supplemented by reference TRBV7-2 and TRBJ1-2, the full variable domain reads GAGVSQSPSNKVTEKGKDVELRCDPISGHTALYWYRQSLGQGLEFLIYFQGNSAPDKSGLPSDRFSAERTGGSVSTLTIQRTQQEDSAVYLCASSLVLGRNLYGYTFGSGTRLTVV.

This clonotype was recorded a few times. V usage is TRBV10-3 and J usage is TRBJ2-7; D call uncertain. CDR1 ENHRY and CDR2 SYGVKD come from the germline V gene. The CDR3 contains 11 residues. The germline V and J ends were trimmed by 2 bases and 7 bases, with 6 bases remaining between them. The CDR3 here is CAISEVGEQYF. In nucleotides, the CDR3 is TGTGCCATCAGTGAGGTCGGGGAGCAGTACTTC.

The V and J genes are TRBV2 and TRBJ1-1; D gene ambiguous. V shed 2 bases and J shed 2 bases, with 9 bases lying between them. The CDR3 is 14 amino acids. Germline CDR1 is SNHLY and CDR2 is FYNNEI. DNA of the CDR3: TGTGCCAGCAGTGAATCGGAGGGAAACACTGAAGCTTTCTTT. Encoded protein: CASSESEGNTEAFF.

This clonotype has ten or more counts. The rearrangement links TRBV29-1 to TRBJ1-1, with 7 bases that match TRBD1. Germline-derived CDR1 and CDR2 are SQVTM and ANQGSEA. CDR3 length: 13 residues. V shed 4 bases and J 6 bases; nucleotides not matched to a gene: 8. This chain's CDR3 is CSVVGQGGPEAFF. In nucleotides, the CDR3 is TGCAGCGTTGTGGGGCAGGGGGGTCCTGAAGCTTTCTTT.

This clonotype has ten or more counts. CDR3 DNA sequence: TGTGCCATCAGTGAGGTCGGGAGAGGGTACAATGAGCAGTTCTTC. It translates to CAISEVGRGYNEQFF. This chain uses TRBV10-3 with TRBJ2-1, with D possibly matching TRBD2 (6 bases). The CDR3 has 15 residues. Per germline, CDR1 ENHRY and CDR2 SYGVKD. V was pared by 2 bases and J by 4 bases, with 12 bases between.

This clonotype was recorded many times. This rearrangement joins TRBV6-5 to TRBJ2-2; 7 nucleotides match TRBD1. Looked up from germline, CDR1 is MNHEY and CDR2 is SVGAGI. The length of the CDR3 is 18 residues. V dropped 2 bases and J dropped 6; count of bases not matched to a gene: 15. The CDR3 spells CASSYEDLGTAGAGELFF. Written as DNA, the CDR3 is TGTGCCAGCAGTTACGAGGATTTAGGGACAGCTGGCGCCGGGGAGCTGTTTTTT.

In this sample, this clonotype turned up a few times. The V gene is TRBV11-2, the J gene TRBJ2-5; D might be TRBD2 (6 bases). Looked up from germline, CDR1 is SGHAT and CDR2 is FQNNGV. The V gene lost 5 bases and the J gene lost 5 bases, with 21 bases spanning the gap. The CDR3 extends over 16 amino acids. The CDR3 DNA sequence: TGTGCCAGCAGCGACTCGCTATTAGCGGTGACGGAGACCCAGTACTTC. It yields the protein CASSDSLLAVTETQYF.

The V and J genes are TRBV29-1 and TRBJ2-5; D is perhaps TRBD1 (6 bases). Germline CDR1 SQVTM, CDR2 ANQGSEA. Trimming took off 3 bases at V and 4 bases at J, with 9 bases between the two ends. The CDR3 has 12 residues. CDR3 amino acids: CSVEIGGETQYF. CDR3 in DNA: TGCAGCGTTGAGATAGGGGGAGAGACCCAGTACTTC.

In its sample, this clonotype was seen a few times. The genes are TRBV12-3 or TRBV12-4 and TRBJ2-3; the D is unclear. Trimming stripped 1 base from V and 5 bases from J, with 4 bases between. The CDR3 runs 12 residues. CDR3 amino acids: CASSLGGDTQYF. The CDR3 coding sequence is TGTGCCAGCAGTTTAGGAGGAGATACGCAGTATTTT.

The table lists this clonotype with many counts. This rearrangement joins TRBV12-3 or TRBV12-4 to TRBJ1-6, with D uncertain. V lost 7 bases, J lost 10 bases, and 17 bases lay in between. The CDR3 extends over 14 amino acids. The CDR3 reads CASTPPQRGSPLHF. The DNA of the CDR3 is TGTGCCAGCACCCCCCCGCAGAGAGGGTCACCCCTCCACTTT.

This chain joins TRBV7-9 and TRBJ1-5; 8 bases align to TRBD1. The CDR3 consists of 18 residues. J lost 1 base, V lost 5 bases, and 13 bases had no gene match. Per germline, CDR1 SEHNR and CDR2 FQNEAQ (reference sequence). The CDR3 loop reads CASSHAERQGASNQPQHF. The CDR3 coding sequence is TGTGCCAGCAGCCACGCCGAAAGGCAGGGGGCGAGCAATCAGCCCCAGCATTTT.

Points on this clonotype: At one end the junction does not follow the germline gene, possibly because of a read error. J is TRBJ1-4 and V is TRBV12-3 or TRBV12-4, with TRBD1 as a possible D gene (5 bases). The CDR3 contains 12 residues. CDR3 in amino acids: CASSTNTGTGRF. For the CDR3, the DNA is TGTGCCAGCAGTACTAACACGGGGACGGGGCGTTTT.

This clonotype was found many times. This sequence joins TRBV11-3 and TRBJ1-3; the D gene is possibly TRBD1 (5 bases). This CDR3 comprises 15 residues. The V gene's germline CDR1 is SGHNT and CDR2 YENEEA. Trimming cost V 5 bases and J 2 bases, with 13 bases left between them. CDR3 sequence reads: CASSPGQGPGNTIYF. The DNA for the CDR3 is TGTGCCAGCAGCCCCGGGCAGGGTCCTGGAAACACCATATATTTT. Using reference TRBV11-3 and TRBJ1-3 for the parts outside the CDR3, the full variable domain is EAGVVQSPRYKIIEKKQPVAFWCNPISGHNTLYWYLQNLGQGPELLIRYENEEAVDDSQLPKDRFSAERLKGVDSTLKIQPAELGDSAVYLCASSPGQGPGNTIYFGEGSWLTVV.

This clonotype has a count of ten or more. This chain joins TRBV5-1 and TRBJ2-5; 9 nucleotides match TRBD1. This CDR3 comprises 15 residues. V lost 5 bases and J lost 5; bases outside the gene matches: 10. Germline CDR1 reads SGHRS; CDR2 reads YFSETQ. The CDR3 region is CASRATGQGGETQYF. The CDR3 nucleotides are TGCGCCAGCAGGGCTACGGGACAGGGTGGCGAGACCCAGTACTTC.

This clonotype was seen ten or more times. This CDR3 is CASSGRTSGRPDTQYF. CDR3 in DNA: TGTGCCAGCAGCGGACGGACTAGCGGGAGGCCAGATACGCAGTATTTT. This rearrangement joins TRBV7-2 to TRBJ2-3; 14 nucleotides align to TRBD2. The CDR3 extends over 16 amino acids. V was clipped by 5 bases and J by 4 bases; unmatched bases: 5. The V gene's germline CDR1 is SGHTA and CDR2 FQGNSA.